Here is one T cell receptor (beta chain) with its context. Using immunoSEQ multiplex PCR, the repertoire was profiled, and TCRdb retains in-frame clones only, with some absent. The sample has 20,000 or so clones, about 81% seen once. The sample belongs to a study of somatic mutations in cytotoxic T cells in rheumatoid arthritis. Trimming removed 4 bases from V and 6 bases from J; junction bases left unmatched: 2. The germline CDR1 and CDR2 sequences are SEHNR and FQNEAQ (reference sequence). The CDR3 extends over 14 amino acids. This receptor was obtained from an adult with rheumatoid arthritis. Sequencing was done on a sample of CD8+ T cells sorted from blood. The chain joins TRBV7-9 to TRBJ1-6; 8 bases agree with TRBD1. The CDR3 DNA reads as TGTGCCAGCAGCTCAGGACAGGGTAATTCACCCCTCCACTTT. Translating it yields CASSSGQGNSPLHF.